Described below is a single T cell receptor beta chain sequence and its context. Its antigen remains unknown. The entry originates in a study of shared clonotypes between healthy human individuals. Study information: A donor's plate count was three for CD4 naive and three for CD4 memory; CD8 naive had two and CD8 memory one.

Here immunoSEQ multiplex PCR was the method, and the copy in TCRdb shows in-frame clones only, minus some. The sample includes 900,000 to 1,200,000 clones, around 78% of them seen just once. Study conclusions and caveats: Sharing of clonotypes among donors was expected to vary with sequencing depth. Clonotypes shared by all four sorted-subset donors had higher generation probabilities than non-shared clonotypes.

This receptor was taken from a man between 18 and 35 years old in good health. Some clones in this sample may be carry-over from other donors' samples. The sequenced sample was memory CD4+ T cells from PBMCs. Sample subset: CD45RA-negative fraction.

The CDR3 loop is CASSPTVRVLNNEQFF. The CDR3 nucleotides read TGTGCCAGCAGTCCTACGGTGCGGGTTCTCAACAATGAGCAGTTCTTC. The chain joins TRBV5-6 to TRBJ2-1; tentatively, D is TRBD2 (5 bases). CDR1 and CDR2 (germline): SGHDT, YYEEEE. Trimming removed 5 bases from V and 5 bases from J, with 20 bases in between. The CDR3 consists of 16 residues.